The present TCR beta chain was sequenced within a study of CD8+ T cells in alopecia areata. Study as a whole: Patients in the treated group were given tofacitinib by mouth, 5 to 10 mg twice a day.

Reverse transcription of extracted RNA yielded cDNA, which provided the sequencing template. Profiled with immunoSEQ multiplex PCR; TCRdb holds only in-frame clones, not every one. Counted here are 95,000 to 100,000 clones, approximately 60% occurring once; the ten biggest clones make up around a sixth. Treatment denoted: oral pan-JAK inhibitor, 5-10 mg twice daily. In germline, CDR1 is MNHEY, CDR2 SVGAGI. CDR3 length: 14 amino acids. The trim removed 2 bases at V and 13 bases at J, leaving 7 bases unmatched. The sequence derives from a human donor with alopecia areata. J is TRBJ2-1 and V is TRBV6-5; 11 nucleotides agree with TRBD2. The specimen comprised CD8+ T cells sorted from blood, sampled at week 4, from a patient treated with tofacitinib. CDR3 amino acids: CASSYASGGPGQFF. The CDR3 DNA reads TGTGCCAGCAGTTACGCTAGCGGGGGGCCCGGACAGTTCTTC.